One and the same sample provided the 4 T cell receptor beta chains below, sequenced in a study of blood T cells in healthy people across ages. A second PCR of 7 to 11 cycles used a sample-barcoded 5' primer and a J-beta primer mix. TCRdb re-called the 5' RACE reads with MiXCR, one entry per CDR3 protein. The data show over 1,500,000 distinct CDR3 sequences, with around 50% seen just once and over 2% held by the top ten. Sample: blood. Receptors originate from a middle-aged woman in good health.

Worth noting for this clonotype: At one end, the junction sequence differs from germline, possibly due to a read error. The V and J genes are TRBV5-1 and TRBJ2-4; 8 bases line up with TRBD1. CDR1 is SGHRS and CDR2 is YFSETQ in the germline V gene. The CDR3 has 15 residues. The CDR3 loop is CASSPTGQAKSIQYF. The CDR3 region has the DNA TGCGCCAGCAGCCCGACGGGACAGGCCAAAAGCATTCAGTACTTC.

V gene TRBV12-3 or TRBV12-4 combines with J gene TRBJ1-1; D not certain. The CDR3 is 12 residues long. The germline V and J ends were trimmed by 8 bases and 0 bases, with 7 bases remaining between them. The CDR3 here is CASRPMNTEAFF. CDR3 DNA sequence: TGTGCCAGCCGCCCAATGAACACTGAAGCTTTCTTT.

The table lists this clonotype with a few counts. The chain employs TRBV3-1 and TRBJ2-5; D possibly corresponds to TRBD1 (5 bases). The CDR3 consists of 14 residues. The germline V gene encodes CDR1 LGHDT and CDR2 YNNKEL (reference sequence). Deletions cut 2 bases from V and 2 bases from J, with 9 bases between. In nucleotides, the CDR3 is TGTGCCAGCAGCCAAATGACAGTTCAAGAGACCCAGTACTTC. Translation gives CASSQMTVQETQYF.

This chain uses TRBV6-2 or TRBV6-3 with TRBJ2-7; TRBD2 matches 8 bases. Germline CDR1 MNHEY, CDR2 SVGEGT. The CDR3 sequence is 15 residues long. V dropped 6 bases and J dropped 1; count of bases not matched to a gene: 8. The CDR3 DNA reads TGTGCCAGCAGCTACCTTAGCGGGGAGTCCTACGAGCAGTACTTC. Translation: CASSYLSGESYEQYF.